The following is a T cell receptor beta chain sequence with its context. Its antigen is currently unknown. Using its own MiXCR run on the 5' RACE reads, TCRdb lists one record per CDR3 protein. The sample holds around 500,000 distinct CDR3 sequences, 15% to 20% seen once. V gave up 6 bases and J gave up 11 bases; unmatched junction bases: 4. Germline V CDR1 and CDR2: MNHEY, SVGEGT. This CDR3 is built from 11 residues. This record comes from a study of T-cell memory formation after mild COVID-19. Study-wide results and limits: A subset of responding clones appeared in pre-infection memory, suggesting cross-reactive memory joined.

The source is an adult woman who had mild COVID-19 (a few samples of this study predate the infection). Cell type and time point are not known. Sequencing used PBMCs or a T cell subset sorted from them (not recorded which). The chain employs TRBV6-2 or TRBV6-3 and TRBJ2-1; TRBD2 matches 7 bases. This chain's CDR3 is CASRAGEQQFF. CDR3 nucleotides: TGTGCCAGCAGGGCGGGAGAACAGCAGTTCTTC.